This entry is about one T cell receptor (beta chain). Per the original data handling: With immunoSEQ giving junction-only sequences and no quality scores, filtering differed. Here immunoSEQ multiplex PCR was the method, and the copy in TCRdb shows in-frame clones only, minus some. The DNA gave D and trimming, while V, J and clone size come from that table. The sample includes fewer than 1.6 million clones, approximately 98.5% seen only once; the top ten take about 0.35%. The sample is drawn from a study of shared clonotypes between healthy human individuals. Overall study context: Used for every donor were three CD4 naive, three CD4 memory, two CD8 naive and one CD8 memory plate.

V lost 6 bases and J 1 base, leaving 15 bases between the germline ends. CDR1 SGHNT and CDR2 YYREEE come from the germline V gene (reference sequence). The CDR3 is 15 residues long. This receptor was obtained from a man younger than 40 in good health. The sequenced sample consisted of naive CD4+ T cells sorted from blood. The subset here: CD45RA+ positively selected. The chain carries TRBV5-4 and TRBJ2-3; D may match TRBD1 or TRBD2 (5 bases each). CDR3 loop: CASTLGVTGTDTQYF. The CDR3 DNA follows: TGTGCCAGCACACTGGGGGTGACTGGCACAGATACGCAGTATTTT.